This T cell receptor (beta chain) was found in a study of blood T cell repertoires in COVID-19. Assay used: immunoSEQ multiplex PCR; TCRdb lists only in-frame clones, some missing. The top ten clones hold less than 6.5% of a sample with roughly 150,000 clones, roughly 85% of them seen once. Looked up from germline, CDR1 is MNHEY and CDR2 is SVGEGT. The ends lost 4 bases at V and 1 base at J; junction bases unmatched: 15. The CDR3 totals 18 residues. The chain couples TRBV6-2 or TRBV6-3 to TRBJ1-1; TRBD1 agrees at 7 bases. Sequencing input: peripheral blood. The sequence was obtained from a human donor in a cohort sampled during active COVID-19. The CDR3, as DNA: TGTGCCAGCAGTTTTTTCCGCCCCGGGACAGTGTCGAACACTGAAGCTTTCTTT. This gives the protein CASSFFRPGTVSNTEAFF.